Here is one T cell receptor beta chain with its context. Its antigen is unidentified. The entry originates in a study of monozygotic twins with inflammatory bowel disease. General study findings and limits: Clonotype sharing was lower in IBD patients than healthy twins, most markedly with disease activity.

The CDR3 has 14 amino acids. Germline lookup yields CDR1 SGHRS and CDR2 YFSETQ. For both chains, the TCRalpha and TCRbeta cDNA went through two nested PCRs of around 15 and 10 cycles. TCRdb reprocessed the 5' RACE reads, with one entry per CDR3 protein and no DNA. The repertoire table contains approximately 200,000 distinct CDR3 sequences. The chain uses TRBV5-1 and TRBJ2-1; the TCRdb call, TRBD1, lacks DNA for checking. Sequencing input: blood. The receptor's source is a human donor with ulcerative colitis or Crohn's disease, or a healthy co-twin of an affected twin (not recorded which). This CDR3 reads CASTVTAGGDEQFF.